These 21 T cell receptor beta chains share one sample of origin, sequenced in a study of T-cell reconstitution after alpha-beta-depleted transplantation in children. A library of TCRbeta sequences, prepared with unique molecular identifiers, was generated. TCRdb reprocessed the PCR reads via MiXCR and lists one record per CDR3 protein. The sample lists about 610,000 distinct CDR3 sequences; roughly 30% were seen once. Specimen: PBMCs, collected before TCRalphabeta/CD19-depleted stem cell transplant. These receptors all stem from a boy younger than two with Wiskott-Aldrich syndrome, due to receive a stem cell transplant.

The chain carries TRBV4-2 and TRBJ2-5; the D gene is possibly TRBD2 (7 bases). The germline V gene has CDR1 LGHNA and CDR2 YNFKEQ. This CDR3 is built from 15 residues. The ends were cut back, 5 bases at V and 2 bases at J, with 15 bases in the middle. Here the CDR3 reads CASSARTRGQETQYF. The DNA for the CDR3 is TGTGCCAGCAGCGCGAGGACTAGGGGGCAAGAGACCCAGTACTTC.

This rearrangement joins TRBV11-1 to TRBJ2-1, with 14 nucleotides matching TRBD2. V lost 5 bases and J lost 4; bases outside the gene matches: 7. CDR1 is SGHAT and CDR2 is FQDESV in the germline V gene (reference sequence). The CDR3 totals 17 residues. CDR3 in DNA: TGTGCCAGCAGCCAAGGACTAGCGGGAGGCCCTTACAATGAGCAGTTCTTC. Its translation is CASSQGLAGGPYNEQFF.

The chain uses TRBV2 and TRBJ2-7; 11 bases line up with TRBD2. The trim removed 1 base at V and 1 base at J, leaving 15 bases unmatched. Per the germline V gene, CDR1 is SNHLY and CDR2 is FYNNEI. The CDR3 is made up of 20 amino acids. The CDR3 here is CASSEEGLLAGEERSYEQYF. The CDR3 DNA reads TGTGCCAGCAGTGAAGAGGGATTACTAGCGGGAGAGGAGCGATCCTACGAGCAGTACTTC.

This clonotype occurred a few times. The V gene is TRBV6-1, the J gene TRBJ1-1, with D tentatively TRBD1 (5 bases). The CDR3 extends over 14 amino acids. Germline V gene lookup returns CDR1 MNHNS and CDR2 SASEGT. The ends were cut back, 1 base at V and 4 bases at J, with 10 bases in the middle. The CDR3 region has the DNA TGTGCCAGCAGTGAAGATGGGGGTACCACTGAAGCTTTCTTT. Amino acid sequence: CASSEDGGTTEAFF.

The rearrangement uses TRBV27 and TRBJ2-5; D is uncertain. The germline V and J ends were trimmed by 8 bases and 0 bases, with 7 bases remaining between them. CDR1 MNHEY and CDR2 SMNVEV come from the germline V gene (reference sequence). The length of the CDR3 is 12 residues. CDR3 protein: CASGRYQETQYF. The CDR3 DNA sequence: TGTGCCAGCGGAAGATACCAAGAGACCCAGTACTTC.

The V gene is TRBV5-1, the J gene TRBJ1-2, with D hard to call. The germline gives CDR1 SGHRS, CDR2 YFSETQ. V lost 0 bases and J 8 bases, leaving 14 bases between the germline ends. CDR3 length equals 14 residues. The CDR3 region has the DNA TGCGCCAGCAGCTTGGATGGAAGGGCAGGCGGCTACACCTTC. Its protein product is CASSLDGRAGGYTF.

The chain uses TRBV27 and TRBJ2-5; D unresolved. This CDR3 has 15 amino acids. Trimming took off 1 base at V and 4 bases at J, with 13 bases between the two ends. Germline CDR1 and CDR2: MNHEY and SMNVEV (reference sequence). CDR3 loop: CASSLFYGGRETQYF. The CDR3 coding sequence is TGTGCCAGCAGTTTATTCTATGGCGGTCGAGAGACCCAGTACTTC.

This clonotype was counted between two and nine times. The V gene is TRBV29-1, the J gene TRBJ2-5; 8 bases are shared with TRBD2. CDR1 SQVTM and CDR2 ANQGSEA come from the germline V gene. CDR3 length equals 13 residues. The V segment lost 7 bases and the J segment 5 bases; nucleotides outside the gene matches: 9. The CDR3 DNA is TGCAGCGGTGAGGCTGGCGGGAGGGAGACCCAGTACTTC. Translating gives CSGEAGGRETQYF.

This clonotype was counted only a few times. V usage is TRBV5-1 and J usage is TRBJ2-1; D possibly corresponds to TRBD2 (5 bases). There are 11 residues in the CDR3. Germline CDR1 reads SGHRS; CDR2 reads YFSETQ. V lost 7 bases and J lost 9, with 11 bases in between. The CDR3 protein is CASQRETEQFF. CDR3 in DNA: TGCGCCAGCCAACGGGAAACTGAGCAGTTCTTC.

This clonotype is a singleton in its sample. The V call is TRBV28, the J call TRBJ2-7; unclear D gene. CDR1 MDHEN and CDR2 SYDVKM come from the germline V gene. The CDR3 contains 15 residues. Trimming took 7 bases from V and 2 from J, leaving 18 bases between them. The DNA for the CDR3 is TGTGCCAGCACTCAGGCGTCTCTGTGGCCCTACGAGCAGTACTTC. It translates to CASTQASLWPYEQYF.

This chain joins TRBV10-2 and TRBJ1-5; TRBD1 aligns across 7 bases. V shed 8 bases and J 2 bases; nucleotides not matched to a gene: 3. CDR3 length equals 13 residues. CDR1 and CDR2 (germline): WSHSY, SAAADI. CDR3 nucleotide sequence: TGCGCCAGCGGCGGACAGGGCAATCAGCCCCAGCATTTT. This codes for CASGGQGNQPQHF.

This clonotype was counted once. The chain joins TRBV2 to TRBJ2-7; weak D call: TRBD2 (6 bases). V was trimmed by 8 bases and J by 1 base, leaving 9 bases between them. Germline V gene sequence: CDR1 SNHLY, CDR2 FYNNEI. The CDR3 covers 12 residues. The CDR3 DNA follows: TGTGCCAGCTTGGACTATTCCTACGAGCAGTACTTC. Amino acid sequence: CASLDYSYEQYF. The full variable domain, with the rest looked up from reference TRBV2 and TRBJ2-7, is EPEVTQTPSHQVTQMGQEVILRCVPISNHLYFYWYRQILGQKVEFLVSFYNNEISEKSEIFDDQFSVERPDGSNFTLKIRSTKLEDSAMYFCASLDYSYEQYFGPGTRLTVT.

V gene TRBV5-1 combines with J gene TRBJ2-7, with TRBD1 matching over 7 bases. There are 15 residues in the CDR3. The trim removed 4 bases at V and 6 bases at J, leaving 13 bases unmatched. Germline loops: CDR1 SGHRS, CDR2 YFSETQ. The CDR3 spells CASSPGGSANSEQYF. The DNA of the CDR3 is TGCGCCAGCAGCCCAGGGGGTTCGGCGAATAGCGAGCAGTACTTC.

The chain joins TRBV27 to TRBJ1-5; D is unclear. V shed 3 bases and J shed 9 bases, with 9 bases lying between them. This CDR3 comprises 12 residues. Germline CDR1 and CDR2: MNHEY and SMNVEV (reference sequence). The CDR3 spells CASSLTAGPQHF. CDR3 in DNA: TGTGCCAGCAGTTTGACCGCCGGGCCCCAGCATTTT.

The V gene is TRBV11-2, the J gene TRBJ2-3, with D possibly being TRBD2 (6 bases). The CDR3 sequence is 17 residues long. CDR1 and CDR2 (germline): SGHAT, FQNNGV. V was shortened by 1 base and J by 6 bases, with 20 bases between the two germline ends. The CDR3 DNA sequence: TGTGCCAGCAGCTTAGCTTTTCGTGGCGGGACGAGGGATACGCAGTATTTT. Its protein product is CASSLAFRGGTRDTQYF.

This clonotype was seen a few times. The chain recombines TRBV5-1 with TRBJ2-7; no firm D call. CDR3 length: 13 residues. Germline CDR1 and CDR2: SGHRS and YFSETQ. V lost 6 bases, J lost 2 bases, and 12 bases lay in between. The chain's CDR3 is CASMKAHAYEQYF. As DNA, the CDR3 is TGCGCCAGCATGAAGGCACACGCCTACGAGCAGTACTTC.

V usage is TRBV12-3 or TRBV12-4 and J usage is TRBJ2-1; 11 bases match TRBD2. CDR3 size: 21 residues. V shed 3 bases, J shed 8 bases, and the junction held 24 bases outside the gene matches. The CDR3 spells CASSFGAIAGGPGEDADEQFF. Written as DNA, the CDR3 is TGTGCCAGCAGTTTTGGTGCCATAGCGGGAGGGCCTGGGGAAGACGCCGATGAGCAGTTCTTC.

This clonotype has ten or more counts. The V gene is TRBV5-6, the J gene TRBJ2-3; 8 positions agree with TRBD2. The CDR3 contains 15 residues. The J segment lost 3 bases and the V segment lost 0 bases, leaving 3 bases of the junction unmatched. Germline-derived CDR1 and CDR2 are SGHDT and YYEEEE. The CDR3, as DNA: TGTGCCAGCAGCTTGGTGCAGCGGGAGACAGATACGCAGTATTTT. It specifies CASSLVQRETDTQYF. Variable domain in full (rest from reference TRBV5-6 and TRBJ2-3): DAGVTQSPTHLIKTRGQQVTLRCSPKSGHDTVSWYQQALGQGPQFIFQYYEEEERQRGNFPDRFSGHQFPNYSSELNVNALLLGDSALYLCASSLVQRETDTQYFGPGTRLTVL.

This clonotype was seen a handful of times. The CDR3 loop reads CASSWTSGRTLTDTQYF. The CDR3 coding sequence is TGTGCCAGCAGCTGGACTAGCGGGAGGACTCTCACAGATACGCAGTATTTT. V usage is TRBV7-2 and J usage is TRBJ2-3, with TRBD2 identical over 14 bases. V shed 4 bases, J shed 2 bases, and the junction held 5 bases outside the gene matches. CDR1 is SGHTA, CDR2 FQGNSA, per germline. The CDR3 length is 17 residues.

The chain carries TRBV5-5 and TRBJ2-1; D gene unclear. V was clipped by 0 bases and J by 2 bases, with 15 bases between them. The CDR3 is made up of 17 amino acids. Germline loops: CDR1 SGHKS, CDR2 YYEKEE (reference sequence). CDR3 DNA sequence: TGTGCCAGCAGCTTGGTGGGTAGGCAGGAGCCCTACAATGAGCAGTTCTTC. Protein sequence: CASSLVGRQEPYNEQFF.

The genes are TRBV5-1 and TRBJ2-7; 10 positions agree with TRBD2. Germline CDR1 reads SGHRS; CDR2 reads YFSETQ. This CDR3 has 16 residues. Losses at the gene ends were 0 bases for V and 7 bases for J; bases not matched to a gene: 10. The CDR3 nucleotides are TGCGCCAGCAGCTTGGGTCCTAGCGGGAGCTTGGGGGAGCAGTACTTC. Translating gives CASSLGPSGSLGEQYF.